The 16 T cell receptor beta chains given below trace back to one sample, sequenced in a study of shared clonotypes between healthy human individuals. Profiled with immunoSEQ multiplex PCR; TCRdb holds only in-frame clones, not every one. This repertoire shows 2,100,000 or so clones, 95% found once; its top ten account for roughly 0.13%. The material sequenced was naive CD4+ T cells sorted from blood. Specified subset: CD45RA+ positively selected. The receptors were gathered from a man aged 18 to 35 in good health.

This clone was counted once. V usage is TRBV2 and J usage is TRBJ2-5, with a tentative D call TRBD1 (6 bases). The CDR3 runs to 13 residues. The V gene's germline CDR1 is SNHLY and CDR2 FYNNEI. V was pared by 6 bases and J by 2 bases, with 10 bases between. Written as DNA, the CDR3 is TGTGCCAGCAGCCGGGACATGCAAGAGACCCAGTACTTC. This codes for CASSRDMQETQYF.

V gene TRBV29-1 combines with J gene TRBJ2-7; D possibly corresponds to TRBD2 (6 bases). This CDR3 has 11 residues. The germline V gene has CDR1 SQVTM and CDR2 ANQGSEA. V was shortened by 5 bases and J by 3 bases, with 8 bases between the two germline ends. The CDR3 protein is CSVLGGYEQYF. The CDR3 nucleotides are TGCAGCGTTCTGGGAGGCTACGAGCAGTACTTC.

Only one count was recorded for this clone. The junction does not match germline at one end; this may be a read error. CDR3 residues: CASSQVRSGQLF. The DNA of the CDR3 is TGCGCCAGCAGCCAAGTAAGGTCGGGACAGCTCTTC. This chain joins TRBV4-1 and TRBJ1-2; TRBD1 agrees at 7 bases. This CDR3 comprises 12 residues. Germline V gene data show CDR1 as MGHRA and CDR2 as YSYEKL.

The chain employs TRBV18 and TRBJ2-1; 9 nucleotides line up with TRBD1. Germline lookup yields CDR1 KGHSH and CDR2 LQKENI. V lost 1 base to trimming and J lost 4 bases; unmatched junction nucleotides: 8. The CDR3 extends over 17 amino acids. CDR3 residues: CASSPRTGGVGYNEQFF. CDR3 bases: TGTGCCAGCTCACCACGCACAGGGGGCGTGGGATACAATGAGCAGTTCTTC.

The chain joins TRBV7-2 to TRBJ1-2; D remains unclear. The CDR3 spans 12 residues. Trimming removed 3 bases from V and 8 bases from J, with 10 bases in between. Germline V gives CDR1 SGHTA, CDR2 FQGNSA. The chain's CDR3 is CASSFDGVGYTF. The CDR3 region has the DNA TGTGCCAGCAGCTTCGACGGCGTGGGCTACACCTTC.

The rearrangement links TRBV7-6 to TRBJ2-2; the D call may be TRBD1 or TRBD2 (5 bases each). The CDR3 is 15 amino acids. The V end lost 0 bases, the J end lost 4 bases, and 9 bases lay between the germline ends. Germline V lookup: CDR1 SGHVS, CDR2 FNYEAQ. The CDR3 coding sequence is TGTGCCAGCAGCTTAGCGGGGGAGATCACCGGGGAGCTGTTTTTT. Translation gives CASSLAGEITGELFF.

The chain is built from TRBV2 and TRBJ1-1; D is unresolved. The germline V gene encodes CDR1 SNHLY and CDR2 FYNNEI. There are 13 residues in the CDR3. Trimming took 5 bases from V and 1 from J, leaving 8 bases between them. CDR3 in amino acids: CASSNTWNTEAFF. The CDR3, as DNA: TGTGCCAGCAGTAACACTTGGAACACTGAAGCTTTCTTT.

This chain joins TRBV27 and TRBJ1-2, with 9 bases matching TRBD1. In germline, CDR1 is MNHEY, CDR2 SMNVEV (reference sequence). J gave up 9 bases and V 4 bases, and 12 bases lay outside the gene matches. There are 15 residues in the CDR3. CDR3 coding DNA: TGTGCCAGCAGTTCACGACAGGGGGAAAGAGAGAGCTACACCTTC. Translated: CASSSRQGERESYTF.

In DNA, the CDR3 is TGTGCCAGCTCACCTCGCCAGCGGGAGACGGGCGAGCAGTACTTC. Translated, it gives CASSPRQRETGEQYF. V is TRBV18 and J is TRBJ2-7; the match to TRBD2 covers 8 bases. The CDR3 covers 15 residues. Trimming took 3 bases from V and 6 from J; bases not matched to a gene: 10. Germline V gives CDR1 KGHSH, CDR2 LQKENI.

The chain carries TRBV6-4 and TRBJ1-1; D possibly corresponds to TRBD1 (5 bases). Germline V gene lookup returns CDR1 MRHNA and CDR2 SNTAGT. V lost 2 bases and J lost 0, with 16 bases in between. CDR3 size: 17 residues. CDR3 loop: CASSDRIWGRLNTEAFF. The DNA for the CDR3 is TGTGCCAGCAGTGACCGTATATGGGGACGCCTGAACACTGAAGCTTTCTTT.

The chain is built from TRBV4-1 and TRBJ2-1; D is unclear. Germline V gene sequence: CDR1 MGHRA, CDR2 YSYEKL. With 0 bases removed from V and 2 bases from J, the gap between germline ends came to 5 bases. The CDR3 has 14 residues. The DNA of the CDR3 is TGCGCCAGCAGCCAAGAAGACCCCTACAATGAGCAGTTCTTC. This sequence encodes CASSQEDPYNEQFF.

J is TRBJ2-5 and V is TRBV9, with D uncertain. The germline gives CDR1 SGDLS, CDR2 YYNGEE. V was cut by 0 bases and J by 2 bases, with 14 bases left in between. CDR3 length: 16 residues. The DNA for the CDR3 is TGTGCCAGCAGCGTAGGGGTCGCTCCATTGCAAGAGACCCAGTACTTC. Amino acids: CASSVGVAPLQETQYF.

Turning to this clone: Within the sample, other DNA sequences also encode this same CDR3. The chain couples TRBV7-9 to TRBJ2-7; D is uncertain. Trimming shortened V by 2 bases and J by 4 bases, and 6 bases separated the two germline ends. CDR3 length equals 12 residues. Germline lookup yields CDR1 SEHNR and CDR2 FQNEAQ (reference sequence). The CDR3 bases are TGTGCCAGCAGCTTAATAGGGTACGAGCAGTACTTC. Translated, it gives CASSLIGYEQYF.

This chain links TRBV6-5 with TRBJ1-1; possible D gene TRBD1, 6 bases. Germline V gene data show CDR1 as MNHEY and CDR2 as SVGAGI. Between the trimmed V and J ends, which lost 4 bases and 4 bases, there was a span of 13 bases. The CDR3 covers 14 residues. CDR3 coding DNA: TGTGCCAGCAGTTGGGCAAAGGGGGGCACTGAAGCTTTCTTT. It yields the protein CASSWAKGGTEAFF.

V is TRBV7-2 and J is TRBJ1-6; possibly TRBD1 for D (5 bases). From germline, CDR1 is SGHTA and CDR2 FQGNSA. The CDR3 is 15 residues long. The V and J ends lost 2 bases and 6 bases respectively, with 11 bases between them. CDR3 protein: CASSLSTGGNSPLHF. The CDR3 DNA is TGTGCCAGCAGCTTATCTACGGGGGGTAATTCACCCCTCCACTTT.

Notes on this clone: The identical CDR3 is also encoded by other nucleotide sequences in the sample. V gene TRBV25-1 combines with J gene TRBJ1-3, with 9 positions matching TRBD1. V lost 6 bases, J lost 4 bases, and 7 bases stayed unmatched. Looked up from germline, CDR1 is MGHDK and CDR2 is SYGVNS. There are 15 residues in the CDR3. As DNA, the CDR3 is TGTGCCAGCAGCCTACAGGGGGCTTCAGGAAACACCATATATTTT. Translated, it gives CASSLQGASGNTIYF.